A single sample gave rise to the 17 T cell receptor beta chains below, sequenced in a study of blood T cell repertoires in COVID-19 (dated by TCRdb to 2018 to 2020). Receptor libraries were prepared by the immunoSEQ multiplex PCR assay. Sourced from immuneACCESS, this table was stored by TCRdb with only in-frame sequences that have V and J called. A share of the clones is absent; for the studies checked, an unresolved V gene accounts for under half, and the remainder has no known explanation. The sample records 250,000 to 400,000 clones, more than 70% of which are singletons. The top ten hold 1.5% to 2% of the sample. Material for sequencing was peripheral blood. The receptor source for this set is a woman in her 30s with COVID-19, enrolled during active disease.

The V call is TRBV6-5, the J call TRBJ2-1, with D maybe TRBD1 (5 bases). The germline V and J ends were trimmed by 7 bases and 9 bases, with 16 bases remaining between them. The CDR3 length is 13 residues. Germline-derived CDR1 and CDR2 are MNHEY and SVGAGI. The CDR3 coding sequence is TGTGCCAGCACCACAATCCAGGGTATTGAGCAGTTCTTC. It encodes CASTTIQGIEQFF.

This clone was seen only a few times. The chain recombines TRBV3-1 (or the pseudogene TRBV3-2) with TRBJ2-5; D possibly corresponds to TRBD1 (6 bases). The CDR3 is 15 amino acids. V was shortened by 3 bases and J by 5 bases, with 16 bases between the two germline ends. CDR1 and CDR2 (germline): LGHDT, YNNKEL (reference sequence). The CDR3 nucleotides read TGTGCCAGCAGCCATCGAGCTTGGGGGCGTGAGACCCAGTACTTC. Translated: CASSHRAWGRETQYF.

The rearrangement uses TRBV5-4 and TRBJ1-6; 7 nucleotides match TRBD1. Germline CDR1 SGHNT, CDR2 YYREEE (reference sequence). The CDR3 consists of 15 residues. Trimming took 4 bases from V and 7 from J; bases not matched to a gene: 8. The CDR3 DNA sequence: TGTGCCAGCAGCCAAGCAGGGGGAAGAAATTCACCCCTCCACTTT. Its protein product is CASSQAGGRNSPLHF.

The chain recombines TRBV4-1 with TRBJ1-4; 9 bases are shared with TRBD1. The CDR3 has 15 residues. Germline V gene sequence: CDR1 MGHRA, CDR2 YSYEKL. Trimming cost V 5 bases and J 8 bases; bases outside gene matches: 9. The CDR3 DNA follows: TGCGCCAGCAGCTACCAGGACAGGGGCGAGGAAAAACTGTTTTTT. Its protein product is CASSYQDRGEEKLFF.

The chain joins TRBV2 to TRBJ1-4, with D possibly being TRBD1 (6 bases). Trimming stripped 5 bases from V and 11 bases from J, with 12 bases between. The CDR3 totals 12 residues. Germline CDR1 is SNHLY and CDR2 is FYNNEI. Here the CDR3 DNA reads TGTGCCAGCAGTCCTGCAGGGGTGAAACTGTTTTTT. Protein: CASSPAGVKLFF.

The V gene is TRBV4-2, the J gene TRBJ1-1; TRBD1 aligns across 8 bases. Germline V gene sequence: CDR1 LGHNA, CDR2 YNFKEQ. This CDR3 is built from 16 residues. Trimming at V came to 3 bases and at J to 5 bases, leaving 11 bases not matched to a gene. For the CDR3, the DNA is TGTGCCAGCAGCCAGGACCAGGGGGCTTGGGGGACTGAAGCTTTCTTT. This sequence encodes CASSQDQGAWGTEAFF.

The rearrangement joins TRBV18 to TRBJ1-5, with a possible D match to TRBD1 (6 bases). The CDR3 consists of 16 residues. Germline loops: CDR1 KGHSH, CDR2 LQKENI. Trimming pared 6 bases from V and 1 base from J, leaving 16 bases between. CDR3 sequence reads: CASSPLGQGSNQPQHF. CDR3 bases: TGTGCCAGCTCGCCCTTAGGGCAGGGGAGCAATCAGCCCCAGCATTTT.

J is TRBJ1-6 and V is TRBV6-2 or TRBV6-3; tentatively, D is TRBD1 (6 bases). V lost 6 bases, J lost 3 bases, and 24 bases lay in between. CDR3 size: 19 residues. Germline lookup yields CDR1 MNHEY and CDR2 SVGEGT. DNA for the CDR3: TGTGCCAGCAGCCCTCGCCTTGGGCAGGGGAACCACTATAATTCACCCCTCCACTTT. Translated, it gives CASSPRLGQGNHYNSPLHF.

This chain joins TRBV11-3 and TRBJ2-4; TRBD2 might be the D (6 bases). The CDR3 totals 15 residues. Deletions cut 5 bases from V and 4 bases from J, with 15 bases between. Germline CDR1 reads SGHNT; CDR2 reads YENEEA. The CDR3 nucleotides are TGTGCCAGCAGCCCCGTGAGGAGGGCAAAAAACATTCAGTACTTC. Its protein product is CASSPVRRAKNIQYF. The full variable domain, completed using reference TRBV11-3 and TRBJ2-4, is EAGVVQSPRYKIIEKKQPVAFWCNPISGHNTLYWYLQNLGQGPELLIRYENEEAVDDSQLPKDRFSAERLKGVDSTLKIQPAELGDSAVYLCASSPVRRAKNIQYFGAGTRLSVL.

This chain's CDR3 is CASRADSGNTEAFF. The CDR3 coding sequence is TGCGCCAGCAGGGCTGACTCCGGAAACACTGAAGCTTTCTTT. The chain is built from TRBV5-1 and TRBJ1-1, with D unresolved. V was cut by 5 bases and J by 2 bases, with 13 bases left in between. The CDR3 covers 14 residues. Germline V CDR1 and CDR2: SGHRS, YFSETQ.

The rearrangement links TRBV6-5 to TRBJ1-2, with D maybe TRBD1 (6 bases). CDR3 size: 13 residues. CDR1 MNHEY and CDR2 SVGAGI come from the germline V gene. The V and J ends lost 7 bases and 2 bases respectively, with 11 bases between them. The DNA for the CDR3 is TGTGCCAGCATTTTAACAGGGAACTATGGCTACACCTTC. Translated, it gives CASILTGNYGYTF.

This clone appeared a few times. The chain is built from TRBV28 and TRBJ1-5, with a possible D match to TRBD1 (5 bases). The CDR3 runs 12 residues. The V end lost 6 bases, the J end lost 4 bases, and 7 bases lay between the germline ends. Germline-derived CDR1 and CDR2 are MDHEN and SYDVKM. The CDR3 reads CASRGGNQPQHF. The CDR3 DNA reads as TGTGCCAGCAGGGGGGGAAATCAGCCCCAGCATTTT.

V is TRBV4-1 and J is TRBJ1-5; no reliable D call. The germline gives CDR1 MGHRA, CDR2 YSYEKL. The CDR3 consists of 15 residues. The V end lost 3 bases, the J end lost 0 bases, and 9 bases lay between the germline ends. CDR3 residues: CASSQALNSNQPQHF. In DNA form, the CDR3 reads TGCGCCAGCAGCCAGGCTTTAAATAGCAATCAGCCCCAGCATTTT.

The rearrangement links TRBV6-1 to TRBJ2-7; TRBD1 matches at 8 bases. The CDR3 consists of 15 residues. Germline values: CDR1 MNHNS, CDR2 SASEGT. V lost 3 bases to trimming and J lost 3 bases; unmatched junction nucleotides: 7. The CDR3 reads CASSDPTGAYYEQYF. The CDR3 DNA reads TGTGCCAGCAGTGACCCGACAGGGGCTTACTACGAGCAGTACTTC.

The chain carries TRBV5-1 and TRBJ2-5; 8 bases match TRBD1. Germline-derived CDR1 and CDR2 are SGHRS and YFSETQ. J lost 1 base, V lost 5 bases, and 7 bases had no gene match. The length of the CDR3 is 15 residues. The CDR3 here is CASSGTGATQETQYF. The CDR3 bases are TGCGCCAGCAGTGGGACAGGAGCCACCCAAGAGACCCAGTACTTC.

This chain uses TRBV5-8 with TRBJ1-2, with 9 bases that match TRBD1. With V trimmed by 4 bases and J by 4 bases, 8 bases remained unmatched. The CDR3 totals 15 residues. Germline CDR1 reads SGHTS; CDR2 reads YDEGEE. The CDR3: CASSTTGGPIYGYTF. In nucleotides, the CDR3 is TGTGCCAGCAGCACAACAGGGGGCCCGATCTATGGCTACACCTTC. The full variable domain, rest sourced from reference TRBV5-8 and TRBJ1-2, is EAGVTQSPTHLIKTRGQQATLRCSPISGHTSVYWYQQALGLGLQFLLWYDEGEERNRGNFPPRFSGRQFPNYSSELNVNALELEDSALYLCASSTTGGPIYGYTFGSGTRLTVV.

CDR3 nucleotides: TGTGCCAGCAAGCGCGGGAGCACAGATACGCAGTATTTT. This translates into CASKRGSTDTQYF. The chain is built from TRBV7-2 and TRBJ2-3; possible D gene TRBD2, 5 bases. CDR1 is SGHTA, CDR2 FQGNSA, per germline. The CDR3 covers 13 residues. V lost 7 bases and J lost 0, with 8 bases in between.